This is a list of T cell receptor beta chains from one sample in a study of T cells after yellow fever vaccination. MiXCR, run by TCRdb on the 5' RACE reads, gives a single entry per CDR3 protein. The table shows some 340,000 distinct CDR3 sequences, with around 11% occurring only once. The sample here was CD4+ T cells sorted from PBMCs, taken 45 days after the yellow fever booster vaccination. All receptors derive from a man between 18 and 29 years old who received the YFV17D yellow fever vaccine. CDR3s include the opening cysteine and the closing phenylalanine or tryptophan. A D gene is named only where the DNA matches it firmly. Only part of the rows carry a size: once, few, many, or a class if the clone is expanded.

v_call: TRBV12-3/TRBV12-4
j_call: TRBJ1-2
d_call: TRBD1
clone_size: few
cdr3_nt: TGTGCCAGCAGTTCGTTATGGGACAGGGGTTCTGGCTACACCTTC
cdr3_aa: CASSSLWDRGSGYTF

v_call: TRBV20-1
j_call: TRBJ1-1
d_call: -
clone_size: few
cdr3_nt: TGCAGTCTGTGGGGCTCGGCCACTGAAGCTTTCTTT
cdr3_aa: CSLWGSATEAFF

v_call: TRBV12-5
j_call: TRBJ2-3
d_call: TRBD2
clone_size: -
cdr3_nt: TGTGCTAGTGGTTTGGTTGTGCGGGGGGTCCCCGATACGCAGTATTTT
cdr3_aa: CASGLVVRGVPDTQYF

v_call: TRBV6-2/TRBV6-3
j_call: TRBJ2-5
d_call: -
clone_size: few
cdr3_nt: TGTGCCAGCAGCCGAGCGGGCTCCCTCGGCCAAGAGACCCAGTACTTC
cdr3_aa: CASSRAGSLGQETQYF

v_call: TRBV5-1
j_call: TRBJ2-7
d_call: -
clone_size: -
cdr3_nt: TGCGCCAGCACTCTAAACCGGGACATTTCTAGCGAGCAGTACTTC
cdr3_aa: CASTLNRDISSEQYF

v_call: TRBV10-3
j_call: TRBJ2-3
d_call: -
clone_size: few
cdr3_nt: TGTGCCATCAGTGGCACAGATACGCAGTATTTT
cdr3_aa: CAISGTDTQYF

v_call: TRBV5-5
j_call: TRBJ1-6
d_call: TRBD1
clone_size: few
cdr3_nt: TGTGCCAGCAGCCTTTCTCCCGACAGGGGTTCACCCCTCCACTTT
cdr3_aa: CASSLSPDRGSPLHF

v_call: TRBV4-1
j_call: TRBJ2-5
d_call: -
clone_size: -
cdr3_nt: TGCGCCAGCAGCCAAGAGGGTTTTGAGAGGGGGTGGGAGACCCAGTACTTC
cdr3_aa: CASSQEGFERGWETQYF

v_call: TRBV20-1
j_call: TRBJ1-4
d_call: -
clone_size: few
cdr3_nt: TGCAGTGCTCAAGGGAGGGCCGAAGAAAAACTGTTTTTT
cdr3_aa: CSAQGRAEEKLFF

v_call: TRBV4-3
j_call: TRBJ1-2
d_call: -
clone_size: many
cdr3_nt: TGCGCCAGCAGCCGGGGGGACGGCCTGGGGGTGCGAGGCTACACCTTC
cdr3_aa: CASSRGDGLGVRGYTF

v_call: TRBV10-3
j_call: TRBJ2-6
d_call: TRBD1
clone_size: many
cdr3_nt: TGTGCCATCAGCAGACAGGGGGCCTTACTCTCTGGGGCCAACGTCCTGACTTTC
cdr3_aa: CAISRQGALLSGANVLTF

v_call: TRBV4-2
j_call: TRBJ1-4
d_call: -
clone_size: many
cdr3_nt: TGTGCCAGCAGCCAGCAGACAACTAATGAAAAACTGTTTTTT
cdr3_aa: CASSQQTTNEKLFF

v_call: TRBV10-2
j_call: TRBJ1-2
d_call: -
clone_size: few
cdr3_nt: TGCGCCAGCAGTGAGAAAACAGACTATGGCTACACCTTC
cdr3_aa: CASSEKTDYGYTF

v_call: TRBV6-6
j_call: TRBJ1-1
d_call: -
clone_size: -
cdr3_nt: TGTGCCAGCAGTTACGATGGCATTGAAGCTTTCTTT
cdr3_aa: CASSYDGIEAFF

v_call: TRBV14
j_call: TRBJ2-1
d_call: TRBD2
clone_size: -
cdr3_nt: TGTGCCAGCAGCCGCTGGACTAGCGGGGGGGCAGCGGACGAGCAGTTCTTC
cdr3_aa: CASSRWTSGGAADEQFF

v_call: TRBV7-3
j_call: TRBJ2-6
d_call: -
clone_size: -
cdr3_nt: TGTGCCAGCAGAAACGTGGACTCTGGGGCCAACGTCCTGACTTTC
cdr3_aa: CASRNVDSGANVLTF

v_call: TRBV27
j_call: TRBJ2-1
d_call: TRBD2
clone_size: -
cdr3_nt: TGTGCCAGCAGTTTACTAGCGGACTCCTACAATGAGCAGTTCTTC
cdr3_aa: CASSLLADSYNEQFF

v_call: TRBV2
j_call: TRBJ1-4
d_call: -
clone_size: few
cdr3_nt: TGTGCCAGCAGTGAAGCCCAGGCCGGGGGTAATGAAAAACTGTTTTTT
cdr3_aa: CASSEAQAGGNEKLFF

v_call: TRBV29-1
j_call: TRBJ1-3
d_call: -
clone_size: few
cdr3_nt: TGCAGCGTTGCAGTGGGAAACACCATATATTTT
cdr3_aa: CSVAVGNTIYF

v_call: TRBV19
j_call: TRBJ2-7
d_call: TRBD2
clone_size: -
cdr3_nt: TGTGCCAGTAGTATATCCAGCGGGGCGTACGAGCAGTACTTC
cdr3_aa: CASSISSGAYEQYF

v_call: TRBV12-3/TRBV12-4
j_call: TRBJ2-4
d_call: TRBD1
clone_size: -
cdr3_nt: TGTGCCAGCAGTACTAGGACAGGGACGGACATTCAGTACTTC
cdr3_aa: CASSTRTGTDIQYF

v_call: TRBV2
j_call: TRBJ2-4
d_call: -
clone_size: -
cdr3_nt: TGTGCCAGCAGCGAGGGGGGCGGGGGAACAAACATTCAGTACTTC
cdr3_aa: CASSEGGGGTNIQYF

v_call: TRBV11-2
j_call: TRBJ2-3
d_call: TRBD2
clone_size: few
cdr3_nt: TGTGCCAGCAGCTTACGACTAGCGGGGGAGGAAGATACGCAGTATTTT
cdr3_aa: CASSLRLAGEEDTQYF

v_call: TRBV3-1
j_call: TRBJ2-1
d_call: -
clone_size: few
cdr3_nt: TGTGCCAGCAGCCAAGTGCGGGTGGCCTACAATGAGCAGTTCTTC
cdr3_aa: CASSQVRVAYNEQFF